Listed here are 6 T cell receptor beta chains from one sample, sequenced in a study of Ad26.COV2.S vaccination and SARS-CoV-2 variants. Assay used: immunoSEQ multiplex PCR; TCRdb lists only in-frame clones, some missing. The sample yields more than 300,000 clones, 75% to 90% seen once. Indicated treatment: some 20 received Ad26.COV2.S at low or high dose, single or two shots; roughly five received placebo; per-sample allocation not given. At day 63 after the first vaccine or placebo injection, samples were drawn. Specimen: peripheral blood, collected in a trial of Ad26.COV2.S vaccine versus placebo. The receptor source for this set is a person between 18 and 59 years old who received the Ad26.COV2.S COVID-19 vaccine or a placebo.

The V call is TRBV4-3, the J call TRBJ2-1; D is undetermined. Trimming shortened V by 0 bases and J by 2 bases, and 8 bases separated the two germline ends. This CDR3 is 15 amino acids long. Germline lookup yields CDR1 LGHNA and CDR2 YSLEER. CDR3 DNA sequence: TGCGCCAGCAGCCAAGACCTAGACCCCTACAATGAGCAGTTCTTC. Amino acid sequence: CASSQDLDPYNEQFF.

The CDR3, as DNA: TGTGCCAGTAGCGCGCCAGACCGGAGCTCCTACAATGAGCAGTTCTTC. Amino acids: CASSAPDRSSYNEQFF. This sequence joins TRBV19 and TRBJ2-1; D not certain. V dropped 6 bases and J dropped 0 bases, with 15 bases sitting between them. Germline V lookup: CDR1 LNHDA, CDR2 SQIVND (reference sequence). The CDR3 covers 16 residues.

The sample holds one count of this clone. The rearrangement joins TRBV24-1 to TRBJ1-2; no definite D call. CDR1 and CDR2 from the germline V gene are KGHDR and SFDVKD. Trimming cost V 2 bases and J 3 bases, with 9 bases left between them. The CDR3 extends over 14 amino acids. This CDR3 is CATSDSRTDYGYTF. The CDR3 DNA sequence: TGTGCCACCAGTGATTCCCGGACGGACTATGGCTACACCTTC.

As for this clone: The junction differs from germline at one of its ends, possibly a read error. This chain connects TRBV7-7 to TRBJ2-1, with TRBD2 matching over 8 bases. Germline CDR1 is SSHAT and CDR2 is FNYEAQ (reference sequence). This CDR3 spans 15 amino acids. The CDR3 region has the DNA TGTGCTAGCAGCTTTCGGGGGGGGGATTACAATGAGCAGTTCTTC. Amino acid sequence: CASSFRGGDYNEQFF.

The chain uses TRBV24-1 and TRBJ2-5, with 13 positions matching TRBD2. The germline V gene encodes CDR1 KGHDR and CDR2 SFDVKD. CDR3 length: 15 amino acids. J gave up 1 base and V 9 bases, and 4 bases lay outside the gene matches. CDR3 loop: CATRGTSGAQETQYF. The CDR3 bases are TGTGCCACCCGAGGGACTAGCGGGGCCCAAGAGACCCAGTACTTC.

This clone was seen only a few times. The rearrangement uses TRBV3-1 (or the pseudogene TRBV3-2) and TRBJ2-7, with 7 bases fitting TRBD2. The V segment lost 0 bases and the J segment 0 bases; nucleotides outside the gene matches: 5. This CDR3 spans 16 amino acids. In germline, CDR1 is LGHDT, CDR2 YNNKEL (reference sequence). This CDR3 reads CASSQDYLAASYEQYF. CDR3 sequence (DNA): TGTGCCAGCAGCCAAGATTATCTAGCGGCCTCCTACGAGCAGTACTTC.